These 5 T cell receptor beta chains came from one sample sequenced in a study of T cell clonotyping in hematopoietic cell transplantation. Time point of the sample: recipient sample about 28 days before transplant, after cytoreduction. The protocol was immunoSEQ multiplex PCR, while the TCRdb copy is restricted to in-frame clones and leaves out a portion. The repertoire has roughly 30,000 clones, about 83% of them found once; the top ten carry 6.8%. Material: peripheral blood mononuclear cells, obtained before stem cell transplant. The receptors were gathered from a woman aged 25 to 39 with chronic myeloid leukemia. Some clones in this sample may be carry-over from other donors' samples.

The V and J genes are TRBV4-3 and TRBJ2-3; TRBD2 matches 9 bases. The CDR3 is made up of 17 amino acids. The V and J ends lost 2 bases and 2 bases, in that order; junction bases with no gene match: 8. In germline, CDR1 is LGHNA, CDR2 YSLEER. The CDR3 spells CASSQKGTSFLTDTQYF. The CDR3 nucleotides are TGCGCCAGCAGCCAAAAGGGGACTAGCTTTCTCACAGATACGCAGTATTTT.

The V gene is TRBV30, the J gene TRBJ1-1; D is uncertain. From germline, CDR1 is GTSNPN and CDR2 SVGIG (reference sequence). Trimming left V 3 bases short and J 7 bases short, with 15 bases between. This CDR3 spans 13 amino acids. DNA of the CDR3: TGTGCCTGGAGCGCACGTGTTTCTGGTGAAGCTTTCTTT. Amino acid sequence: CAWSARVSGEAFF.

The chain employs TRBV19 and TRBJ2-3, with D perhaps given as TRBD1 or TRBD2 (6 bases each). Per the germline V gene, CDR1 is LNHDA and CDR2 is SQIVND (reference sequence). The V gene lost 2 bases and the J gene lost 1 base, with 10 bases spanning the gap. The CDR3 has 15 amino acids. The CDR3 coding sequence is TGTGCCAGTAGTATATTCGGGGGCCGCACAGATACGCAGTATTTT. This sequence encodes CASSIFGGRTDTQYF.

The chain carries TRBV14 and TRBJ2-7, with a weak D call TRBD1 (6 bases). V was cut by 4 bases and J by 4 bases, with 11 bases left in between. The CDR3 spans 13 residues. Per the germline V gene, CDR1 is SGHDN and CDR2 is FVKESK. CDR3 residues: CASSPRGPYEQYF. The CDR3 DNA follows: TGTGCCAGCAGCCCCAGGGGACCATACGAGCAGTACTTC.

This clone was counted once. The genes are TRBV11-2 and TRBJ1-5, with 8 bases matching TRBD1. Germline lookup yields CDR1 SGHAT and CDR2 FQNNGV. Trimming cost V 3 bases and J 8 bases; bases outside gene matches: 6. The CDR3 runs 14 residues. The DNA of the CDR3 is TGTGCCAGCAGCTTGCGACAGGGGCTTGAGCCCCAGCATTTT. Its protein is CASSLRQGLEPQHF.